This TCR beta chain stems from a study of blood T cell repertoires in COVID-19. Study background: T cells, B-cell-depleted T cells, or PBMCs provided the cDNA or gDNA that served as material.

The germline gives CDR1 SGHAT, CDR2 FQNNGV. The CDR3 loop spans 16 amino acids. Trimming cost V 0 bases and J 2 bases; bases outside gene matches: 5. Original data processing: Amplification of reference gene primers provided the estimated nucleated cell counts. Profiling relied on immunoSEQ multiplex PCR, and the TCRdb table lists in-frame clones only, not all of them. The D gene and trimming were derived from the DNA, and the V and J assignments and clone size from that table. The data contain roughly 120,000 clones, roughly 82% of them singletons. The sequence derives from a human donor in a cohort sampled during active COVID-19. Sequencing used peripheral blood. V gene TRBV11-2 combines with J gene TRBJ2-7; TRBD2 matches at 9 bases. The CDR3 coding sequence is TGTGCCAGCAGCTTAGAGGGACTAGCTGTAACCTACGAGCAGTACTTC. Amino acids: CASSLEGLAVTYEQYF.